The 12 T cell receptor beta chains below were found in one sample sequenced in a study of graft-versus-host responses after intestinal transplantation. Generated by immunoSEQ multiplex PCR, the TCRdb table keeps only in-frame clones and is missing some. The table lists some 36,000 clones, roughly 95% of them singletons. Antigens for these TCRs are unknown. The sample in question was unstimulated CD4+ T cells sorted from spleen or lymph node cells, obtained before transplant. These receptors were obtained from a human donor who was the organ donor for an intestinal transplant.

The chain links TRBV10-3 to TRBJ1-2; D perhaps matches TRBD1 (5 bases). The CDR3 sequence is 13 residues long. Trimming cost V 3 bases and J 6 bases, with 11 bases left between them. Germline V lookup: CDR1 ENHRY, CDR2 SYGVKD. This CDR3 is CAISDSGWNGYTF. CDR3 nucleotide sequence: TGTGCCATCAGTGATTCAGGGTGGAATGGCTACACCTTC.

This clone has a handful of counts. The V call is TRBV10-3, the J call TRBJ1-2; D not certain. There are 13 residues in the CDR3. V lost 10 bases and J lost 3, with 15 bases in between. The germline V gene has CDR1 ENHRY and CDR2 SYGVKD. The CDR3 DNA reads TGTGCCACTGCAAAGGAGCGTGACTATGGCTACACCTTC. This codes for CATAKERDYGYTF.

The rearrangement uses TRBV5-1 and TRBJ1-4; D is uncertain. Germline values: CDR1 SGHRS, CDR2 YFSETQ. The V end lost 0 bases, the J end lost 8 bases, and 11 bases lay between the germline ends. CDR3 length: 14 residues. CDR3 nucleotide sequence: TGCGCCAGCAGCTTGGAACAGAGAGACGAAAAACTGTTTTTT. This translates into CASSLEQRDEKLFF.

V usage is TRBV7-9 and J usage is TRBJ2-1; TRBD2 matches 7 bases. Per germline, CDR1 SEHNR and CDR2 FQNEAQ (reference sequence). V shed 1 base and J 2 bases; nucleotides not matched to a gene: 11. The CDR3 is 18 residues long. CDR3 nucleotides: TGTGCCAGCAGCTTAGGGGGGGAGGAGCGGGATGCCTACAATGAGCAGTTCTTC. As protein: CASSLGGEERDAYNEQFF.

This chain connects TRBV4-1 to TRBJ1-6; the match to TRBD1 covers 10 bases. The J segment lost 10 bases and the V segment lost 0 bases, leaving 6 bases of the junction unmatched. Germline V lookup: CDR1 MGHRA, CDR2 YSYEKL. The CDR3 sequence is 16 residues long. CDR3 DNA sequence: TGCGCCAGCAGCCAAGAAGGGGGACAGGGGTTGTCACCCCTCCACTTT. Amino acids: CASSQEGGQGLSPLHF.

The genes are TRBV18 and TRBJ1-2, with D possibly matching TRBD1 (5 bases). Per germline, CDR1 KGHSH and CDR2 LQKENI. V lost 1 base to trimming and J lost 7 bases, with 25 bases between them. This CDR3 has 18 amino acids. The CDR3 protein is CASSPLGGDYPLAFGYTF. CDR3 nucleotides: TGTGCCAGCTCACCACTAGGAGGGGATTACCCACTGGCTTTTGGCTACACCTTC.

The V and J genes are TRBV7-9 and TRBJ1-3; 9 nucleotides line up with TRBD1. After removal of 5 bases from V and 8 bases from J, the junction contained 13 bases not matched to a gene. CDR1 and CDR2 from the germline V gene are SEHNR and FQNEAQ (reference sequence). The CDR3 consists of 16 residues. This chain's CDR3 is CASSPRGGQGRDTIYF. In DNA form, the CDR3 reads TGTGCCAGCAGCCCGCGGGGGGGACAGGGCCGCGACACCATATATTTT.

The V gene is TRBV2, the J gene TRBJ2-3; the match to TRBD1 covers 7 bases. The CDR3 has 13 residues. Germline V CDR1 and CDR2: SNHLY, FYNNEI. V shed 8 bases, J shed 0 bases, and the junction held 2 bases outside the gene matches. The CDR3 loop reads CASGGQSTDTQYF. CDR3 in DNA: TGTGCCAGCGGGGGACAGAGCACAGATACGCAGTATTTT.

V and J are TRBV28 and TRBJ1-2, with 8 positions matching TRBD1. CDR1 is MDHEN and CDR2 is SYDVKM in the germline V gene. This CDR3 contains 15 residues. The junction had 8 bases not matched to a gene; V was cut back by 5 bases and J by 3 bases. CDR3 sequence (DNA): TGTGCCAGCAGTCCGGACAGGGCATTATACTATGGCTACACCTTC. It codes for CASSPDRALYYGYTF.

This chain connects TRBV19 to TRBJ2-5, with D perhaps given as TRBD1 or TRBD2 (5 bases each). The germline CDR1 and CDR2 sequences are LNHDA and SQIVND (reference sequence). Between the trimmed V and J ends, which lost 5 bases and 5 bases, there was a span of 18 bases. This CDR3 has 15 residues. The CDR3 DNA is TGTGCCAGTAGTGAACGCCGGGACCTCAGGGAGACCCAGTACTTC. It specifies CASSERRDLRETQYF.

The rearrangement joins TRBV7-9 to TRBJ1-2, with D perhaps TRBD1 (5 bases). With 4 bases removed from V and 6 bases from J, the gap between germline ends came to 18 bases. CDR1 and CDR2 from the germline V gene are SEHNR and FQNEAQ (reference sequence). This CDR3 has 15 residues. Here the CDR3 DNA reads TGTGCCAGCAGCTCCGGGGGGGGGAGGGTGAATGGCTACACCTTC. Translated, it gives CASSSGGGRVNGYTF. Looking up the rest from reference TRBV7-9 and TRBJ1-2 gives the full variable domain: DTGVSQNPRHKITKRGQNVTFRCDPISEHNRLYWYRQTLGQGPEFLTYFQNEAQLEKSRLLSDRFSAERPKGSFSTLEIQRTEQGDSAMYLCASSSGGGRVNGYTFGSGTRLTVV.

The chain joins TRBV5-1 to TRBJ2-3; D may be TRBD1 or TRBD2 (5 bases each). This CDR3 spans 14 amino acids. Germline V gene data show CDR1 as SGHRS and CDR2 as YFSETQ. The V and J ends lost 4 bases and 0 bases respectively, with 9 bases between them. In DNA, the CDR3 is TGCGCCAGCAGCGGGACGTCTAGCACAGATACGCAGTATTTT. It is translated as CASSGTSSTDTQYF.